This TCR beta chain was profiled in a study of OX40 agonist ivuxolimab in advanced cancers. The overall study: Males comprised 70% to 85% of the group, whose mean age was approximately 61 years (range 23 to 79).

The V gene lost 8 bases and the J gene lost 6 bases, with 11 bases spanning the gap. Germline CDR1 reads LGHNA; CDR2 reads YSLEER. CDR3 length equals 12 residues. This table comes from immunoSEQ multiplex PCR, and its TCRdb copy is limited to in-frame clones, with some not included. The table records 20,000 to 25,000 clones, 70% to 90% of them present only once. The sample in question was CD4+ or CD8+ T cells sorted from blood, obtained in a trial of the OX40 agonist ivuxolimab. The TCR originated in an adult with an advanced solid tumor such as melanoma, head and neck, liver or kidney cancer. The chain uses TRBV4-3 and TRBJ1-5; D uncertain. The CDR3 protein is CASQPRGQPQHF. CDR3 bases: TGCGCCAGCCAGCCACGGGGTCAGCCCCAGCATTTT.